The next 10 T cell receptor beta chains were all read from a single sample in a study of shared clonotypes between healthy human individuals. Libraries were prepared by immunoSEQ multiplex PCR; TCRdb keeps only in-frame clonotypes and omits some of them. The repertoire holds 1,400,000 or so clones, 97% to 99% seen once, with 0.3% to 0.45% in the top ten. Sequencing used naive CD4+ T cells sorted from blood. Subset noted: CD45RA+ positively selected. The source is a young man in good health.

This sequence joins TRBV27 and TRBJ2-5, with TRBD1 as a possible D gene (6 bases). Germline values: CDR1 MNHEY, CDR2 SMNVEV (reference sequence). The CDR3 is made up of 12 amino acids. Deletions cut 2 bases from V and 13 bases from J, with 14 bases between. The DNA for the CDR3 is TGTGCCAGCAGTTTACAGGGCAGGGGCTGGTACTTC. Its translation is CASSLQGRGWYF.

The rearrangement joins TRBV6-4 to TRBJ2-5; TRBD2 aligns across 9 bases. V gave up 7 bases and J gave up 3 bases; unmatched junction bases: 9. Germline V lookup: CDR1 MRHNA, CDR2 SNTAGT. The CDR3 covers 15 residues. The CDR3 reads CASKYWASGKETQYF. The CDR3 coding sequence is TGTGCCAGCAAGTACTGGGCTAGCGGGAAAGAGACCCAGTACTTC.

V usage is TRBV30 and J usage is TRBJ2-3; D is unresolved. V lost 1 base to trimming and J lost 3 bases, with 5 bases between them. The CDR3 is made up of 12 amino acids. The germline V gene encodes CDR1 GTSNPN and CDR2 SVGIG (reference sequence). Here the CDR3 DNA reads TGTGCCTGGAGTGGTCAGACAGATACGCAGTATTTT. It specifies CAWSGQTDTQYF.

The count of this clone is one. CDR3 sequence reads: CASSGRDRGSLASTDTQYF. CDR3 DNA: TGCGCCAGCAGCGGCCGGGACAGGGGTTCGTTGGCTAGCACAGATACGCAGTATTTT. J is TRBJ2-3 and V is TRBV5-1; 10 bases agree with TRBD1. The CDR3 is 19 amino acids. From germline, CDR1 is SGHRS and CDR2 YFSETQ. The ends lost 4 bases at V and 0 bases at J; junction bases unmatched: 14.

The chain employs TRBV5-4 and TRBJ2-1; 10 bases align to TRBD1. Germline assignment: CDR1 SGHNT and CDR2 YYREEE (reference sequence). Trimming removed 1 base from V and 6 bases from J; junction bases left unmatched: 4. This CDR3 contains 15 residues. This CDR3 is CASSLPGQGSNEQFF. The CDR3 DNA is TGTGCCAGCAGCTTGCCGGGACAGGGGTCCAATGAGCAGTTCTTC.

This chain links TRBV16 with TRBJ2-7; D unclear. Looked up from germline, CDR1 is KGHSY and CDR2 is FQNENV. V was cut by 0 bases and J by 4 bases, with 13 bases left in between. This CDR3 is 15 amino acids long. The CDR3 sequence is CASSQSPSRKYEQYF. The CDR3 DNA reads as TGTGCCAGCAGCCAATCGCCCTCTAGGAAATACGAGCAGTACTTC. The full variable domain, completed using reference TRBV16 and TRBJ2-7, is GEEVAQTPKHLVRGEGQKAKLYCAPIKGHSYVFWYQQVLKNEFKFLISFQNENVFDETGMPKERFSAKCLPNSPCSLEIQATKLEDSAVYFCASSQSPSRKYEQYFGPGTRLTVT.

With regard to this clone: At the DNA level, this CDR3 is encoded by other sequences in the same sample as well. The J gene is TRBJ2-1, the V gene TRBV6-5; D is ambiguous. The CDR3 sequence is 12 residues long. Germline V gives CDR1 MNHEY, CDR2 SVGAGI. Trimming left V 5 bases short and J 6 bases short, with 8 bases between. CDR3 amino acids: CASSRTRNEQFF. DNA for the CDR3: TGTGCCAGCAGTCGAACGCGCAATGAGCAGTTCTTC.

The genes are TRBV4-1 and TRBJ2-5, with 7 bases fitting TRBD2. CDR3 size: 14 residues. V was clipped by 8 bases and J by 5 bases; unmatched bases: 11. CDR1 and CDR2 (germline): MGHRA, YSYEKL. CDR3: CASSPGEGRETQYF. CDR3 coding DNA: TGCGCCAGCTCCCCGGGGGAGGGCCGGGAGACCCAGTACTTC.

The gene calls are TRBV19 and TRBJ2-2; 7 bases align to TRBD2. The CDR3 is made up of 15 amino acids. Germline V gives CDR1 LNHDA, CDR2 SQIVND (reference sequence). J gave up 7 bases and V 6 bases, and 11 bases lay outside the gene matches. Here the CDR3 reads CASSPGGGPGGELFF. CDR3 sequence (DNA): TGTGCCAGTAGCCCCGGGGGAGGGCCTGGCGGGGAGCTGTTTTTT.

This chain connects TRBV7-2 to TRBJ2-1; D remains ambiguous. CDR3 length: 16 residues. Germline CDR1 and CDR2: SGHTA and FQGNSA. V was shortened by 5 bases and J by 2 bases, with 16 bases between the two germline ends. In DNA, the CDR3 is TGTGCCAGCAGCCCCCCCCGCCGGCCGCCCTACAATGAGCAGTTCTTC. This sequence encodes CASSPPRRPPYNEQFF.